These 13 T cell receptor beta chains were all obtained from the same sample, sequenced in a study of T cells in Graves' hyperthyroidism and ophthalmopathy. Amplification of TCR beta CDR3 regions used RNA as the template. TCR CDR3 regions were first amplified by RT-PCR with HTBI primers. TCRdb used MiXCR to reprocess the multiplex PCR reads, holding one entry per CDR3 protein. The sample yields hundreds of thousands of distinct CDR3 sequences, 13% to 15% seen once. The specimen sequenced was blood. These TCRs come from a woman in her forties with Graves' hyperthyroidism.

The table lists this clonotype with a few counts. This chain links TRBV9 with TRBJ2-1; 7 nucleotides match TRBD2. CDR3 size: 16 residues. The J segment lost 5 bases and the V segment lost 0 bases, leaving 8 bases of the junction unmatched. CDR1 SGDLS and CDR2 YYNGEE come from the germline V gene. This chain's CDR3 is CASSVGGVAGNNEQFF. In DNA, the CDR3 is TGTGCCAGCAGCGTAGGGGGTGTAGCGGGCAACAATGAGCAGTTCTTC.

At least ten counts were recorded for this clonotype. This sequence joins TRBV3-1 and TRBJ2-1; D remains unclear. The CDR3 runs to 12 residues. Looked up from germline, CDR1 is LGHDT and CDR2 is YNNKEL (reference sequence). V dropped 2 bases and J dropped 3 bases, with 2 bases sitting between them. The CDR3 nucleotides read TGTGCCAGCAGCCAAAGCTACAATGAGCAGTTCTTC. As protein: CASSQSYNEQFF.

About this clonotype itself: A much larger clone differs by one base, so this may be a read error. The chain joins TRBV3-1 to TRBJ2-1; D is possibly TRBD2 (7 bases). Trimming shortened V by 1 base and J by 10 bases, and 11 bases separated the two germline ends. This CDR3 comprises 13 residues. Looked up from germline, CDR1 is LGHDT and CDR2 is YNNKEL (reference sequence). Here the CDR3 DNA reads TGTGCCAGCAGCCAAGGGGAGGGGGACGAGCAGTTCTTC. It specifies CASSQGEGDEQFF.

Concerning this clonotype: One base away lies a much larger clone, so this may be a sequencing read error. The gene calls are TRBV2 and TRBJ2-5, with D unclear. CDR1 and CDR2 (germline): SNHLY, FYNNEI. V lost 4 bases and J lost 5, with 17 bases in between. This CDR3 has 15 residues. CDR3 DNA sequence: TGTGCCAGCAGTGGTTGGTGGCCTGACGAGGAGACCCAGTACTTC. The encoded protein is CASSGWWPDEETQYF.

Ten or more counts support this clonotype. The rearrangement links TRBV6-1 to TRBJ1-5; possible D gene TRBD1, 5 bases. V dropped 6 bases and J dropped 2 bases, with 14 bases sitting between them. The CDR3 is 15 amino acids. Germline loops: CDR1 MNHNS, CDR2 SASEGT. Here the CDR3 DNA reads TGTGCCAGCAGGACCCTTCCGGGGGGCAATCAGCCCCAGCATTTT. It is translated as CASRTLPGGNQPQHF.

V gene TRBV3-1 combines with J gene TRBJ2-1, with D unclear. CDR1 LGHDT and CDR2 YNNKEL come from the germline V gene (reference sequence). With 0 bases removed from V and 8 bases from J, the gap between germline ends came to 11 bases. This CDR3 region has 14 residues. This CDR3 is CASSQEVGSDEQFF. Written as DNA, the CDR3 is TGTGCCAGCAGCCAAGAGGTGGGGTCGGATGAGCAGTTCTTC.

Ten or more counts support this clonotype. CDR3: CASSSGQLDYEQYF. In nucleotides, the CDR3 is TGTGCCAGCAGTTCGGGACAGCTAGACTACGAGCAGTACTTC. The V and J genes are TRBV28 and TRBJ2-7; TRBD1 matches at 7 bases. The CDR3 sequence is 14 residues long. CDR1 is MDHEN, CDR2 SYDVKM, per germline. V shed 4 bases and J 3 bases; nucleotides not matched to a gene: 6. The variable domain in full, completed from reference TRBV28 and TRBJ2-7, reads DVKVTQSSRYLVKRTGEKVFLECVQDMDHENMFWYRQDPGLGLRLIYFSYDVKMKEKGDIPEGYSVSREKKERFSLILESASTNQTSMYLCASSSGQLDYEQYFGPGTRLTVT.

This clonotype was detected only a few times. The chain links TRBV28 to TRBJ1-2, with D possibly matching TRBD1 (5 bases). Germline lookup yields CDR1 MDHEN and CDR2 SYDVKM. Trimming pared 6 bases from V and 3 bases from J, leaving 11 bases between. This CDR3 region has 13 residues. The CDR3 sequence is CASRAGTYYGYTF. CDR3 DNA: TGTGCCAGCAGGGCCGGGACCTACTATGGCTACACCTTC.

This clonotype was seen many times. In nucleotides, the CDR3 is TGTGCCAGCAGTTTAGCGCTAGCGGGATACGAGCAGTACTTC. This gives the protein CASSLALAGYEQYF. This rearrangement joins TRBV12-3 or TRBV12-4 to TRBJ2-7, with TRBD2 matching 9 bases. The CDR3 is 14 residues long. Trimming took 0 bases from V and 4 from J; bases not matched to a gene: 1.

This clonotype was found many times. The rearrangement links TRBV6-1 to TRBJ2-7; perhaps TRBD1 as D (5 bases). V lost 5 bases and J lost 0, with 20 bases in between. There are 17 residues in the CDR3. CDR1 MNHNS and CDR2 SASEGT come from the germline V gene. The DNA for the CDR3 is TGTGCCAGCAGTTTTATCCCCGCAGGGCCCAGCTCCTACGAGCAGTACTTC. Translated: CASSFIPAGPSSYEQYF.

In this sample, this clonotype turned up many times. The chain uses TRBV5-6 and TRBJ2-1, with a possible D match to TRBD1 (5 bases). Germline CDR1 is SGHDT and CDR2 is YYEEEE. V was cut by 3 bases and J by 0 bases, with 13 bases left in between. This CDR3 region has 16 residues. In DNA, the CDR3 is TGTGCCAGCAGCTGGATCGACAGCAGCTCCTACAATGAGCAGTTCTTC. It codes for CASSWIDSSSYNEQFF.

In DNA, the CDR3 is TGTGCCAGCAGCTTAGCAGCGGGCCCCTCCTACGAGCAGTACTTC. As protein: CASSLAAGPSYEQYF. The chain recombines TRBV7-6 with TRBJ2-7; maybe TRBD2 (6 bases). Germline V CDR1 and CDR2: SGHVS, FNYEAQ. This CDR3 is 15 amino acids long. Trimming pared 0 bases from V and 0 bases from J, leaving 9 bases between.

V is TRBV2 and J is TRBJ2-1, with D tentatively TRBD1 (5 bases). Trimming took 6 bases from V and 4 from J, leaving 13 bases between them. The CDR3 spans 14 residues. Germline CDR1 is SNHLY and CDR2 is FYNNEI. CDR3 residues: CASRTEGNYNEQFF. The CDR3 DNA reads as TGTGCCAGCAGGACAGAAGGAAATTACAATGAGCAGTTCTTC.